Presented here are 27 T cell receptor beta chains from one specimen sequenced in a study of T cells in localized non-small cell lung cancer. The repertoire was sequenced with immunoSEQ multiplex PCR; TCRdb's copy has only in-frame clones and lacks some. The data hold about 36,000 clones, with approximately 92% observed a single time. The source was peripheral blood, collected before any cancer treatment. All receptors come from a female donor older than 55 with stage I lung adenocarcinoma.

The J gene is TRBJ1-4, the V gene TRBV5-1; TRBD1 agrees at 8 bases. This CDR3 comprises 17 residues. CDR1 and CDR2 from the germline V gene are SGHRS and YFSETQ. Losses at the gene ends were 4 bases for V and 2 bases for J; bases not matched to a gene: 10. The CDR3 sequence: CASSQGQGVSTNEKLFF. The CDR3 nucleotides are TGCGCCAGCAGCCAAGGACAGGGTGTGTCTACTAATGAAAAACTGTTTTTT.

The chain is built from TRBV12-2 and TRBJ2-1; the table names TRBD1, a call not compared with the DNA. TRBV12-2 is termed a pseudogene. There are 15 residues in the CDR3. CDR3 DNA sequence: TGTGCAAGTCGCTTACGACAGGGGGCAGCCAATGAGCAGTTCTTC. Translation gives CASRLRQGAANEQFF.

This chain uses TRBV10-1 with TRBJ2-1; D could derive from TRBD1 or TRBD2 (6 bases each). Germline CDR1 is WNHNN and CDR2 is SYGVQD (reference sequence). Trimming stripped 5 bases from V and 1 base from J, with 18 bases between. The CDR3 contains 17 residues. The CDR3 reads CASSLRPGAPSYNEQFF. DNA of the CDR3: TGCGCCAGCAGTCTGCGCCCGGGGGCCCCTTCCTACAATGAGCAGTTCTTC.

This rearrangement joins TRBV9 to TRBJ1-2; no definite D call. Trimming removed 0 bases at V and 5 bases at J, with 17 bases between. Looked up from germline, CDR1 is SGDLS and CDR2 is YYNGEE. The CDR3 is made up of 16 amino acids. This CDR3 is CASSVDAAAGSYGYTF. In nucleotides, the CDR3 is TGTGCCAGCAGCGTAGATGCCGCGGCGGGGAGTTATGGCTACACCTTC.

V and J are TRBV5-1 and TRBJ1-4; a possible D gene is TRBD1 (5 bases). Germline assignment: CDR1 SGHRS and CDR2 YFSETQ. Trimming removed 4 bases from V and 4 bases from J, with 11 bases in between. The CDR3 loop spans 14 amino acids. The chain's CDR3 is CASSRDGGNEKLFF. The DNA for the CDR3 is TGCGCCAGCAGCCGGGACGGGGGTAATGAAAAACTGTTTTTT.

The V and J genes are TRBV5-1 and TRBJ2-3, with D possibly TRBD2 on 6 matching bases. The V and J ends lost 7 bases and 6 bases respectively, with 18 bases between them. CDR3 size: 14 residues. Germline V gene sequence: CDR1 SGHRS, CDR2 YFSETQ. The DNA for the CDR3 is TGCGCCAGCTACCCGGGACTTCCCCCGGATACGCAGTATTTT. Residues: CASYPGLPPDTQYF.

The CDR3 loop reads CASSPRALNTEAFF. Written as DNA, the CDR3 is TGTGCCAGCAGCCCACGGGCCTTGAACACTGAAGCTTTCTTT. This rearrangement joins TRBV9 to TRBJ1-1; D is unresolved. Germline CDR1 SGDLS, CDR2 YYNGEE. Trimming left V 4 bases short and J 0 bases short, with 10 bases between. The CDR3 contains 14 residues. Full variable domain (outside the CDR3, taken from reference TRBV9 and TRBJ1-1): DSGVTQTPKHLITATGQRVTLRCSPRSGDLSVYWYQQSLDQGLQFLIQYYNGEERAKGNILERFSAQQFPDLHSELNLSSLELGDSALYFCASSPRALNTEAFFGQGTRLTVV.

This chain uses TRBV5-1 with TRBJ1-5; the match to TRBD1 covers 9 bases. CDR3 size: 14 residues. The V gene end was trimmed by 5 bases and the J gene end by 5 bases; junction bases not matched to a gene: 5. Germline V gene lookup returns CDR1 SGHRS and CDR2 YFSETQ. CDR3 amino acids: CASSPTGGHQPQHF. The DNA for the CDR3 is TGCGCCAGCAGTCCCACAGGGGGCCATCAGCCCCAGCATTTT.

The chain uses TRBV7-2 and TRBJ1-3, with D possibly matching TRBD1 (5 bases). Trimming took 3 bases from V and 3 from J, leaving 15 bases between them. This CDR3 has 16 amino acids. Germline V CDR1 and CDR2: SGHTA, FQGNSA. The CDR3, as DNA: TGTGCCAGCAGCTTGGGTCTAGGGGTGTTTGGAAACACCATATATTTT. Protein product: CASSLGLGVFGNTIYF.

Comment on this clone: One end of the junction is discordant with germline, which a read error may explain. CDR3 nucleotides: TGTGCTAGCAGCTTAGACGGGAACACCGGGGAGCTGTTTTTT. It is translated as CASSLDGNTGELFF. V is TRBV7-7 and J is TRBJ2-2, with D hard to call. This CDR3 has 14 amino acids. Per the germline V gene, CDR1 is SSHAT and CDR2 is FNYEAQ (reference sequence). The entire variable domain, with the rest obtained from reference TRBV7-7 and TRBJ2-2, is as follows: GAGVSQSPRYKVTKRGQDVTLRCDPISSHATLYWYQQALGQGPEFLTYFNYEAQPDKSGLPSDRFSAERPEGSISTLTIQRTEQRDSAMYRCASSLDGNTGELFFGEGSRLTVL.

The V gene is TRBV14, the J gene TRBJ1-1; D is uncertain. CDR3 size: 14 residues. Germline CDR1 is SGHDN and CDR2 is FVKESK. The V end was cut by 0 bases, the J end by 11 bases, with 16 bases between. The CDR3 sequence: CASSQDREIPTAFF. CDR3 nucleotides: TGTGCCAGCAGCCAAGATCGAGAAATCCCGACCGCTTTCTTT.

CDR3 amino acids: CAFPPNGGGYLSTDTQYF. CDR3 coding DNA: TGTGCCTTCCCCCCAAACGGCGGGGGGTACCTTAGCACAGATACGCAGTATTTT. V gene TRBV7-2 combines with J gene TRBJ2-3; 8 positions agree with TRBD2. Germline trimming cut 11 bases from V and 0 bases from J; bases unmatched to any gene: 19. From germline, CDR1 is SGHTA and CDR2 FQGNSA. This CDR3 region has 18 residues. The entire variable domain, with the rest obtained from reference TRBV7-2 and TRBJ2-3, is as follows: GAGVSQSPSNKVTEKGKDVELRCDPISGHTALYWYRQSLGQGLEFLIYFQGNSAPDKSGLPSDRFSAERTGGSVSTLTIQRTQQEDSAVYLCAFPPNGGGYLSTDTQYFGPGTRLTVL.

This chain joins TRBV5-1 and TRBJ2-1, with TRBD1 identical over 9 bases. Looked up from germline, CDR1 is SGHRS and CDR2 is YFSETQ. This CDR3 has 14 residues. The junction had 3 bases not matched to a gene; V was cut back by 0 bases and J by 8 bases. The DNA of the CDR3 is TGCGCCAGCAGCTTGGAGGGGACAGGGTATGAGCAGTTCTTC. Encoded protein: CASSLEGTGYEQFF.

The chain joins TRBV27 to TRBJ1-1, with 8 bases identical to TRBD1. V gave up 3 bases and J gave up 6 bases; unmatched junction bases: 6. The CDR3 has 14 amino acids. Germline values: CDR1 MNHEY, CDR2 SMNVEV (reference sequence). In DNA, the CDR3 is TGTGCCAGCAGTTTGGGACAGGTAGACGCTGAAGCTTTCTTT. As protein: CASSLGQVDAEAFF.

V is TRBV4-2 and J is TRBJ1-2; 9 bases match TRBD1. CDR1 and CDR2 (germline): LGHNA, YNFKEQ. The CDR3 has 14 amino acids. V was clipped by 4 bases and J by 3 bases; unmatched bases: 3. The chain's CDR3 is CASSLRTGDYGYTF. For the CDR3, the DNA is TGTGCCAGCAGCCTAAGGACAGGGGACTATGGCTACACCTTC.

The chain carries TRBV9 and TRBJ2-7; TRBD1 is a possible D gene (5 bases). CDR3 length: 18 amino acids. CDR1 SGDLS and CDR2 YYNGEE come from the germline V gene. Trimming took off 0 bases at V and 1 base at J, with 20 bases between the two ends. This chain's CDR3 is CASSVGSGFGADSYEQYF. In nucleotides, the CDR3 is TGTGCCAGCAGCGTAGGATCGGGCTTTGGGGCGGATTCCTACGAGCAGTACTTC.

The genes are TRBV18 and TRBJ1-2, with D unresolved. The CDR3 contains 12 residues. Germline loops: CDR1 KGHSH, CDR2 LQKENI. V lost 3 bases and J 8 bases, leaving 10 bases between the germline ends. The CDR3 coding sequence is TGTGCCAGCTCACCGGACCTAGGGGGCTACACCTTC. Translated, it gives CASSPDLGGYTF.

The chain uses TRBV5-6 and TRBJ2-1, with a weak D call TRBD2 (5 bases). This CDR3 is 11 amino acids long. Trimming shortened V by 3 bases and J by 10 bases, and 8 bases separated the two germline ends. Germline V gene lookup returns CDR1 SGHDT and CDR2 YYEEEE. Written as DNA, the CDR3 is TGTGCCAGCAGCTGGCGGGTCGAGCAGTTCTTC. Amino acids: CASSWRVEQFF.

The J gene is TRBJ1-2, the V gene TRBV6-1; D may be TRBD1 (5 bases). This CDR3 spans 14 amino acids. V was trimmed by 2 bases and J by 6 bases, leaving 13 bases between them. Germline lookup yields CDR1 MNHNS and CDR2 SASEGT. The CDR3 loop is CASSELAGNDGYTF. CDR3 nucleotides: TGTGCCAGCAGTGAATTAGCAGGGAATGATGGCTACACCTTC.

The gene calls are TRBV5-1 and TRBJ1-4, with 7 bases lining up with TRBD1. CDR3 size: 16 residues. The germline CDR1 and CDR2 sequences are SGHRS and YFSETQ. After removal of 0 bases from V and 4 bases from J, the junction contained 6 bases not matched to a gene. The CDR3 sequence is CASSLGRGRVNEKLFF. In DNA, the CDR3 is TGCGCCAGCAGCTTGGGAAGGGGGCGCGTTAATGAAAAACTGTTTTTT.

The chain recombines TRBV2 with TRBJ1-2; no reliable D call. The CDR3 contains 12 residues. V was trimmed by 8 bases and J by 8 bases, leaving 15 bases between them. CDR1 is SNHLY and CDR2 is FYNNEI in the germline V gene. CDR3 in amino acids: CASQREVWGYTF. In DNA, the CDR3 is TGTGCCAGCCAACGGGAGGTATGGGGCTACACCTTC.

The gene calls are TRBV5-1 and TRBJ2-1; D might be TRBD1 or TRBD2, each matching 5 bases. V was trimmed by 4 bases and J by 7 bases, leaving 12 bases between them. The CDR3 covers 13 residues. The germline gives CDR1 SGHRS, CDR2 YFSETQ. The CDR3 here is CASSGGVGNEQFF. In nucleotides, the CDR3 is TGCGCCAGCAGCGGGGGAGTGGGAAATGAGCAGTTCTTC.

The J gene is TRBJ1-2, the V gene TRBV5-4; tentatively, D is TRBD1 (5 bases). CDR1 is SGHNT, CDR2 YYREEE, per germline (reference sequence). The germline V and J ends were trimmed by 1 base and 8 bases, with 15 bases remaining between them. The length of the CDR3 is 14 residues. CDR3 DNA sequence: TGTGCCAGCAGCTTGTTTGGTGGGGGAAAGGGCTACACCTTC. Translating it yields CASSLFGGGKGYTF.

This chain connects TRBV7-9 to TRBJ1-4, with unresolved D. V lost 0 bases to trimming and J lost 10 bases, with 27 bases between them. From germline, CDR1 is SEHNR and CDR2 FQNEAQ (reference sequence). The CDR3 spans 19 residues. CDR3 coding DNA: TGTGCCAGCAGCTTAGCGGATTTTCGGCCCACGCAGGTGATTGGAAAACTGTTTTTT. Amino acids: CASSLADFRPTQVIGKLFF.

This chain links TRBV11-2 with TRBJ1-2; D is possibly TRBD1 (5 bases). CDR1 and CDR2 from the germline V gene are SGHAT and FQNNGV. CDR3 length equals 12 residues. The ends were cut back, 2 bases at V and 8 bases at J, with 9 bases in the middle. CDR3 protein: CASSLFDRGYTF. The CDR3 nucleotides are TGTGCCAGCAGCTTATTCGACAGAGGCTACACCTTC.

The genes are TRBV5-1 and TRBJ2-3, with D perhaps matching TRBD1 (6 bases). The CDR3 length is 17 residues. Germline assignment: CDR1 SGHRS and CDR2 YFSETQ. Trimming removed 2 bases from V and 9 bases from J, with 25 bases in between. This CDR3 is CASSFGYEQGVGRTQYF. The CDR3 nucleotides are TGCGCCAGCAGCTTCGGATATGAACAGGGAGTGGGGAGAACGCAGTATTTT.

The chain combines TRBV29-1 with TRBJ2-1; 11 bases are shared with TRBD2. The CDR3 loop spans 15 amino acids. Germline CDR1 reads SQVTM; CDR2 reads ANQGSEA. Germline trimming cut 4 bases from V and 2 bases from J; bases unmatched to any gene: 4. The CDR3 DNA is TGCAGCGTTGTACTAGCGGGGGCAACCTACAATGAGCAGTTCTTC. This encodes CSVVLAGATYNEQFF.